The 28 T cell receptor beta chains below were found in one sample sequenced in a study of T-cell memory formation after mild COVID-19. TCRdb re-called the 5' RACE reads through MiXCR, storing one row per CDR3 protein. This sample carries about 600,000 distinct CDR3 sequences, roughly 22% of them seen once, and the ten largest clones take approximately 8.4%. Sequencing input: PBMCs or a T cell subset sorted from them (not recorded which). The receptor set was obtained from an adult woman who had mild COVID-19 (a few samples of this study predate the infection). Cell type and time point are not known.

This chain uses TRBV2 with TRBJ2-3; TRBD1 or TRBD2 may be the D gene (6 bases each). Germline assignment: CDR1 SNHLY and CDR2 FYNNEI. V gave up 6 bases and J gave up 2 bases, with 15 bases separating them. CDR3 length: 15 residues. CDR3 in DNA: TGTGCCAGCAGCCGAAGGGGGACTTTCACAGATACGCAGTATTTT. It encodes CASSRRGTFTDTQYF.

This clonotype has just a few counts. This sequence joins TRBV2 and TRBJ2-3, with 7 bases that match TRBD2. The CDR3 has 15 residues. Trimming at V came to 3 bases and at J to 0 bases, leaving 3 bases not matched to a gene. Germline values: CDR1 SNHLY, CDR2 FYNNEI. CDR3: CASSDVSGSTDTQYF. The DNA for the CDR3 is TGTGCCAGCAGTGATGTTAGCGGGAGCACAGATACGCAGTATTTT.

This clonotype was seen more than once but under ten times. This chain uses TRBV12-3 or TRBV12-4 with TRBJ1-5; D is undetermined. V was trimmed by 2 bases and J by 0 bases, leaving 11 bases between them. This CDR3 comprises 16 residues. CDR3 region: CASSLFDVISNQPQHF. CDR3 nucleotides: TGTGCCAGCAGTTTATTTGACGTGATTAGCAATCAGCCCCAGCATTTT.

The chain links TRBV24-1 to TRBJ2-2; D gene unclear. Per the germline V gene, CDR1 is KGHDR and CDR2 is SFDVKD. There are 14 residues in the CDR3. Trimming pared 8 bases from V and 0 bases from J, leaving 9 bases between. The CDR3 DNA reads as TGTGCCACCACCCCCAGCACGAACACCGGGGAGCTGTTTTTT. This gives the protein CATTPSTNTGELFF.

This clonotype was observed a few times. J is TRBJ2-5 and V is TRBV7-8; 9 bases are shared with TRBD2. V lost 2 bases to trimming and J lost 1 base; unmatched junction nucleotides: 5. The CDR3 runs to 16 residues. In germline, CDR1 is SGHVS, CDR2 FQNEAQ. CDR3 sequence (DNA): TGTGCCAGCAGCTTACACGCGGGGGGGGGCCAAGAGACCCAGTACTTC. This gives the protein CASSLHAGGGQETQYF.

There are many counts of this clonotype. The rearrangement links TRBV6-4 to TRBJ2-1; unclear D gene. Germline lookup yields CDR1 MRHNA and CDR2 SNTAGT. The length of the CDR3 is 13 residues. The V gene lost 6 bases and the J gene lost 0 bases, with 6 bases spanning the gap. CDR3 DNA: TGTGCCAGCAGCGAGAGCTCCTACAATGAGCAGTTCTTC. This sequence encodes CASSESSYNEQFF.

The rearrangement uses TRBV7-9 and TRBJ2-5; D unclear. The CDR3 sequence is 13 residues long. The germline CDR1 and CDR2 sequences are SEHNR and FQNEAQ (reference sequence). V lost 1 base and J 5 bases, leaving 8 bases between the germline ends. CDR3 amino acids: CASSLVMGETQYF. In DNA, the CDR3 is TGTGCCAGCAGCTTAGTCATGGGGGAGACCCAGTACTTC.

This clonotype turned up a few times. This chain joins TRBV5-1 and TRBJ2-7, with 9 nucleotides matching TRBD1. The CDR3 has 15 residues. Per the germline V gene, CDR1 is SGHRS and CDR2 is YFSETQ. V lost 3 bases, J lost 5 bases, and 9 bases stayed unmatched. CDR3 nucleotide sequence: TGCGCCAGCAGCTCCTCGGGACAGGGATTAAACGAGCAGTACTTC. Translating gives CASSSSGQGLNEQYF. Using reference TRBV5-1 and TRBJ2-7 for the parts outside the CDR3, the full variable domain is KAGVTQTPRYLIKTRGQQVTLSCSPISGHRSVSWYQQTPGQGLQFLFEYFSETQRNKGNFPGRFSGRQFSNSRSEMNVSTLELGDSALYLCASSSSGQGLNEQYFGPGTRLTVT.

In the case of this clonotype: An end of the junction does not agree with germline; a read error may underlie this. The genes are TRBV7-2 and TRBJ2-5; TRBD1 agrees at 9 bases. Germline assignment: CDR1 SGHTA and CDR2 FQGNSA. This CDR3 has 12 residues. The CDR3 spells CASSLVGDRVPF. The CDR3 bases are TGTGCCAGCAGCTTAGTTGGGGACAGGGTTCCTTTC.

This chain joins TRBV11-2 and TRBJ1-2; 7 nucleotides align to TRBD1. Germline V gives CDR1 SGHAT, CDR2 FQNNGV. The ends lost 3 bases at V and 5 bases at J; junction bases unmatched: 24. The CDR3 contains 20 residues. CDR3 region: CASSLRQGRVRSGAGYGYTF. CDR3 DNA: TGTGCCAGCAGCTTGAGACAGGGCAGGGTGCGATCGGGTGCGGGATATGGCTACACCTTC.

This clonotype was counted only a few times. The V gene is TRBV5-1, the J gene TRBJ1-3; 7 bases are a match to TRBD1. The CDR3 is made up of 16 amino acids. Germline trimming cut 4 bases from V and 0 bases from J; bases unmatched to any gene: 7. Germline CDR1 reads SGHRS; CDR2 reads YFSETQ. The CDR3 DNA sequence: TGCGCCAGCAGCCCCGGACAGGTACACTCTGGAAACACCATATATTTT. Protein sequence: CASSPGQVHSGNTIYF.

The CDR3 DNA reads TGTGCCAGCAGCACCGGACTACACACAGATACGCAGTATTTT. It specifies CASSTGLHTDTQYF. The V and J genes are TRBV7-2 and TRBJ2-3; a possible D gene is TRBD2 (6 bases). Trimming took off 5 bases at V and 2 bases at J, with 11 bases between the two ends. There are 14 residues in the CDR3. CDR1 SGHTA and CDR2 FQGNSA come from the germline V gene.

DNA for the CDR3: TGCAGTGATCACCGCCGCGGGACAATCACAGATACGCAGTATTTT. Protein sequence: CSDHRRGTITDTQYF. V is TRBV20-1 and J is TRBJ2-3; D may be TRBD1 or TRBD2 (6 bases each). The CDR3 sequence is 15 residues long. CDR1 and CDR2 from the germline V gene are DFQATT and SNEGSKA (reference sequence). The V and J ends lost 7 bases and 2 bases respectively, with 19 bases between them.

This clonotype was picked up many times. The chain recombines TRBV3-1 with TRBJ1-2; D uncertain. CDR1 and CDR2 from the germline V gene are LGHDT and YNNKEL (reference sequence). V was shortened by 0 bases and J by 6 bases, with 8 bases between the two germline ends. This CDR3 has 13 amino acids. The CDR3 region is CASSQDLVDGYTF. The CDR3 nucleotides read TGTGCCAGCAGCCAAGATCTAGTGGATGGCTACACCTTC.

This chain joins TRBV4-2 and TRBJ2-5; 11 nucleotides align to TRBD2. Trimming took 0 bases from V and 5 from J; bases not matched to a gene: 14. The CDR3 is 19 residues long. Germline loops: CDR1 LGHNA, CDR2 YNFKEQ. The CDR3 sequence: CASSQDAWLAGGRVETQYF. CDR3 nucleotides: TGTGCCAGCAGCCAAGATGCTTGGCTAGCGGGAGGTCGTGTGGAGACCCAGTACTTC.

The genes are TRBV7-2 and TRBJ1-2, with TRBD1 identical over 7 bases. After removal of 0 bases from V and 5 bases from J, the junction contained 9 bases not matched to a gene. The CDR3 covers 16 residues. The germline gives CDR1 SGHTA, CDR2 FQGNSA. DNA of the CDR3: TGTGCCAGCAGCTTAGCGCGGGTGCCAGGGGGGTATGGCTACACCTTC. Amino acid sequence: CASSLARVPGGYGYTF.

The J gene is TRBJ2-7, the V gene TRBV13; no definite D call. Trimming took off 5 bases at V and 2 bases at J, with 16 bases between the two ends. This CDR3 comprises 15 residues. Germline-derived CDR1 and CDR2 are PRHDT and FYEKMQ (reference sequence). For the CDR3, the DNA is TGTGCCAGCAGCCCCCAATGGGCCCCAACCTACGAGCAGTACTTC. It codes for CASSPQWAPTYEQYF.

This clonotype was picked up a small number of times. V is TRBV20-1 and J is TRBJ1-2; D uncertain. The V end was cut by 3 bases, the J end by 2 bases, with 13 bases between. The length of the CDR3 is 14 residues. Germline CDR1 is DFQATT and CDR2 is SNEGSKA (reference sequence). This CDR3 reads CSASSRGRNYGYTF. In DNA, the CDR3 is TGCAGTGCTAGTAGCCGAGGACGCAACTATGGCTACACCTTC.

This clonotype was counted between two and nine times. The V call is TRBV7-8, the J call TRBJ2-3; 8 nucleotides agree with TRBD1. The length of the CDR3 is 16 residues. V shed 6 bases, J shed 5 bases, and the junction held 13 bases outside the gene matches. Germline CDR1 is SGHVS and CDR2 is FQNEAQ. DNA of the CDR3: TGTGCCAGCAGTCCCTCGACAGGGGTAGTTGTAGATACGCAGTATTTT. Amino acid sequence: CASSPSTGVVVDTQYF.

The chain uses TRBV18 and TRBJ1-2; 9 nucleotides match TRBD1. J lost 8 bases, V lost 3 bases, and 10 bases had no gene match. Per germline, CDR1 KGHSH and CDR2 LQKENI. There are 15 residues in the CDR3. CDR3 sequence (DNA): TGTGCCAGCTCACCGTCTGGACAGGGGATGGAGGGCTACACCTTC. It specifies CASSPSGQGMEGYTF. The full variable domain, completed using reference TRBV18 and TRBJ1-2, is NAGVMQNPRHLVRRRGQEARLRCSPMKGHSHVYWYRQLPEEGLKFMVYLQKENIIDESGMPKERFSAEFPKEGPSILRIQQVVRGDSAAYFCASSPSGQGMEGYTFGSGTRLTVV.

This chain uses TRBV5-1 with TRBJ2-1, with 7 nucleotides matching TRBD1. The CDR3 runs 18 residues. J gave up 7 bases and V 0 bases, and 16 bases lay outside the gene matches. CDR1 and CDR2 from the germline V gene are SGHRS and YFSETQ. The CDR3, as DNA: TGCGCCAGCAGCTTGGGGTCTTATGAGGGGGCGATACCGAATGAGCAGTTCTTC. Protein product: CASSLGSYEGAIPNEQFF.

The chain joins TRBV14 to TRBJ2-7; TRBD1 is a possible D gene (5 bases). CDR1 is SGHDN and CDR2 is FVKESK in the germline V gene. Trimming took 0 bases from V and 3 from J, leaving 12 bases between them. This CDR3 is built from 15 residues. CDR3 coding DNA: TGTGCCAGCAGCCAAGATGGGTCAGGGTACTACGAGCAGTACTTC. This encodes CASSQDGSGYYEQYF. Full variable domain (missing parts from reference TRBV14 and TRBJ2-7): EAGVTQFPSHSVIEKGQTVTLRCDPISGHDNLYWYRRVMGKEIKFLLHFVKESKQDESGMPNNRFLAERTGGTYSTLKVQPAELEDSGVYFCASSQDGSGYYEQYFGPGTRLTVT.

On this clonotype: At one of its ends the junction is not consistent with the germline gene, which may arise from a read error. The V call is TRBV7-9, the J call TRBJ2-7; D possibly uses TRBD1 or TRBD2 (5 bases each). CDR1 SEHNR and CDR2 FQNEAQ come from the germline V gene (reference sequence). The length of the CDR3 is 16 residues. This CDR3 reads CASSLFGDRQGEFLYF. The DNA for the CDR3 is TGTGCCAGCAGCTTGTTCGGTGATCGGCAGGGAGAGTTTCTATATTTC. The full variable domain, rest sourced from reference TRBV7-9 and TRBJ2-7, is DTGVSQNPRHKITKRGQNVTFRCDPISEHNRLYWYRQTLGQGPEFLTYFQNEAQLEKSRLLSDRFSAERPKGSFSTLEIQRTEQGDSAMYLCASSLFGDRQGEFLYFGPGTRLTVT.

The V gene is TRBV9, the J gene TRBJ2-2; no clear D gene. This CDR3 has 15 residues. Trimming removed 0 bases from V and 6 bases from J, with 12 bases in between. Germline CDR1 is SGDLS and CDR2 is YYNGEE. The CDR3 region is CASSVETGTPGELFF. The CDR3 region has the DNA TGTGCCAGCAGCGTAGAAACCGGCACCCCCGGGGAGCTGTTTTTT.

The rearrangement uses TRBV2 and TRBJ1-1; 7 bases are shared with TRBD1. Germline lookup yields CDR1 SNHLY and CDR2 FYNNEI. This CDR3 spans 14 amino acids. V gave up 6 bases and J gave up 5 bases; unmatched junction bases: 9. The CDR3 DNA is TGTGCCAGCAGCCCCCGACAGGGATGGACTGAAGCTTTCTTT. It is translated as CASSPRQGWTEAFF.

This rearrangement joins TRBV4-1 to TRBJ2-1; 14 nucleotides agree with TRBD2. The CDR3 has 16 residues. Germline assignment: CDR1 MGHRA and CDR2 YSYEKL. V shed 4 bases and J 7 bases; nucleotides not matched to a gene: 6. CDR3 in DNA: TGCGCCAGCAGCCCTTTGGGACTAGCGGGAGATAATGAGCAGTTCTTC. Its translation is CASSPLGLAGDNEQFF.

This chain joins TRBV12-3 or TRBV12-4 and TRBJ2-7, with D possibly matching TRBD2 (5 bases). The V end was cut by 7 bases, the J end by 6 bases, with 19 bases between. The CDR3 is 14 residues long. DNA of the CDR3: TGTGCCAGCACACCTTTAGAGGGAGTTAGCGAGCAGTACTTC. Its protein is CASTPLEGVSEQYF.

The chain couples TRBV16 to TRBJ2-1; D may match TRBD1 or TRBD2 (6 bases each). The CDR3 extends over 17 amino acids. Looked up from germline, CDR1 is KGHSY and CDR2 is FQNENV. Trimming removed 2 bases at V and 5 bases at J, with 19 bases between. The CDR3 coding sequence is TGTGCCAGCAGCCAAACCCCTGGGGGGAGACAGGACAATGAGCAGTTCTTC. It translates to CASSQTPGGRQDNEQFF.